Shown below are 27 T cell receptor beta chains from a single sample sequenced in a study of CD8 T cells in Susac syndrome. An amount of RNA that ranged from roughly 0.5 to 1 ug was reverse transcribed with random hexamers. One entry per CDR3 protein, called by TCRdb with MiXCR from the immunoSEQ multiplex PCR reads. Of 350,000 to 550,000 distinct CDR3 sequences in the sample, roughly 85% are singletons; the top ten hold about 0.12%. What was sequenced was CD8+ T cells from PBMCs. The receptor set was obtained from a human donor with multiple sclerosis.

The CDR3 nucleotides read TGTGCCAGCAGCCGGACCTCGGGTTACGAGCAGTACTTC. Its protein is CASSRTSGYEQYF. V gene TRBV11-2 combines with J gene TRBJ2-7; D is unclear. CDR1 is SGHAT, CDR2 FQNNGV, per germline. The CDR3 is made up of 13 amino acids. The ends were cut back, 5 bases at V and 4 bases at J, with 12 bases in the middle. Variable domain in full (rest from reference TRBV11-2 and TRBJ2-7): EAGVAQSPRYKIIEKRQSVAFWCNPISGHATLYWYQQILGQGPKLLIQFQNNGVVDDSQLPKDRFSAERLKGVDSTLKIQPAKLEDSAVYLCASSRTSGYEQYFGPGTRLTVT.

This chain joins TRBV6-5 and TRBJ2-7; TRBD1 matches 7 bases. Trimming cost V 1 base and J 5 bases; bases outside gene matches: 20. This CDR3 region has 19 residues. Germline V gene data show CDR1 as MNHEY and CDR2 as SVGAGI. CDR3 in DNA: TGTGCCAGCAGTTACTACGTTGGGGGACAGCTGGGGCGTTCAGACGAGCAGTACTTC. It is translated as CASSYYVGGQLGRSDEQYF.

Here the CDR3 DNA reads TGTGCCTATGCCGGGACCACAGGCTACGAGCAGTACTTC. Translating it yields CAYAGTTGYEQYF. The chain couples TRBV30 to TRBJ2-7; D might be TRBD1 or TRBD2, each matching 5 bases. Germline V gene data show CDR1 as GTSNPN and CDR2 as SVGIG (reference sequence). Trimming shortened V by 7 bases and J by 3 bases, and 16 bases separated the two germline ends. CDR3 length: 13 residues.

This clonotype was seen once. The gene calls are TRBV6-5 and TRBJ1-4; 9 bases match TRBD1. With 7 bases clipped from V and 10 bases from J, the junction kept 16 bases outside the gene matches. CDR1 and CDR2 from the germline V gene are MNHEY and SVGAGI. The CDR3 runs to 16 residues. The CDR3 sequence: CASNLFGDRASRKLFF. In nucleotides, the CDR3 is TGTGCCAGCAATTTGTTCGGGGACAGGGCTTCTAGAAAACTGTTTTTT.

V and J are TRBV2 and TRBJ1-2, with no clear D. Trimming removed 3 bases from V and 5 bases from J, with 13 bases in between. Per germline, CDR1 SNHLY and CDR2 FYNNEI. The CDR3 has 14 residues. CDR3 in amino acids: CASSDLWTEYGYTF. CDR3 in DNA: TGTGCCAGCAGTGATCTATGGACGGAATATGGCTACACCTTC. Looking up the rest from reference TRBV2 and TRBJ1-2 gives the full variable domain: EPEVTQTPSHQVTQMGQEVILRCVPISNHLYFYWYRQILGQKVEFLVSFYNNEISEKSEIFDDQFSVERPDGSNFTLKIRSTKLEDSAMYFCASSDLWTEYGYTFGSGTRLTVV.

The V gene is TRBV7-8, the J gene TRBJ1-2; D is uncertain. Germline loops: CDR1 SGHVS, CDR2 FQNEAQ. The CDR3 is 14 residues long. V gave up 4 bases and J gave up 4 bases, with 13 bases separating them. The CDR3: CASSSAGFPYGYTF. CDR3 coding DNA: TGTGCCAGCAGCTCGGCGGGGTTCCCCTATGGCTACACCTTC.

This chain uses TRBV15 with TRBJ2-1, with TRBD2 matching 7 bases. The germline V gene encodes CDR1 LNHNV and CDR2 YYDKDF (reference sequence). J lost 4 bases, V lost 1 base, and 4 bases had no gene match. The CDR3 is 15 residues long. Written as DNA, the CDR3 is TGTGCCACCAGCAGAGCGTGGGGGGGGTACAATGAGCAGTTCTTC. This encodes CATSRAWGGYNEQFF.

The chain carries TRBV20-1 and TRBJ2-7, with TRBD2 as a possible D gene (6 bases). V lost 6 bases and J 4 bases, leaving 16 bases between the germline ends. Looked up from germline, CDR1 is DFQATT and CDR2 is SNEGSKA (reference sequence). The CDR3 contains 13 residues. Here the CDR3 DNA reads TGCAGTGCCAAACCCGGAGGGGTTTACGAGCAGTACTTC. This translates into CSAKPGGVYEQYF.

The V call is TRBV4-1, the J call TRBJ2-1; 8 positions agree with TRBD1. Per the germline V gene, CDR1 is MGHRA and CDR2 is YSYEKL. CDR3 length: 17 amino acids. V dropped 4 bases and J dropped 8; count of bases not matched to a gene: 16. The CDR3 protein is CASSPPGGTGGVDEQFF. CDR3 DNA: TGCGCCAGCAGCCCACCAGGGGGGACAGGTGGGGTCGATGAGCAGTTCTTC.

A single count supports this clonotype. The genes are TRBV2 and TRBJ1-4; TRBD1 matches at 7 bases. This CDR3 is built from 11 residues. V gave up 10 bases and J gave up 14 bases; unmatched junction bases: 10. From germline, CDR1 is SNHLY and CDR2 FYNNEI. The CDR3 region has the DNA TGTGCCATACCGTGGGGGACAGCTCTGTTTTTT. Protein sequence: CAIPWGTALFF.

CDR3 DNA: TGTGCCAGCTCACCAGGTCCGGGAACGACTGAGCAGTTCTTC. This gives the protein CASSPGPGTTEQFF. The rearrangement joins TRBV18 to TRBJ2-1; weak D call: TRBD2 (5 bases). Germline lookup yields CDR1 KGHSH and CDR2 LQKENI. Trimming stripped 2 bases from V and 9 bases from J, with 14 bases between. The CDR3 loop spans 14 amino acids.

This chain links TRBV9 with TRBJ2-3; 7 nucleotides line up with TRBD2. Germline trimming cut 0 bases from V and 2 bases from J; bases unmatched to any gene: 9. Germline lookup yields CDR1 SGDLS and CDR2 YYNGEE. The CDR3 contains 17 residues. CDR3 sequence: CASSVEWAGDYTDTQYF. The CDR3 DNA sequence: TGTGCCAGCAGCGTAGAATGGGCGGGAGACTACACAGATACGCAGTATTTT.

CDR3 in amino acids: CASSPGVKGYTF. CDR3 DNA sequence: TGCGCCAGCAGCCCGGGAGTAAAAGGCTACACCTTC. The gene calls are TRBV5-1 and TRBJ1-2; D not certain. Per the germline V gene, CDR1 is SGHRS and CDR2 is YFSETQ. The CDR3 sequence is 12 residues long. V was shortened by 4 bases and J by 8 bases, with 12 bases between the two germline ends.

The chain links TRBV6-5 to TRBJ2-2; either TRBD1 or TRBD2 may fit D (6 bases each). Deletions cut 7 bases from V and 1 base from J, with 13 bases between. The CDR3 has 15 amino acids. Germline CDR1 is MNHEY and CDR2 is SVGAGI. The CDR3 DNA follows: TGTGCCAGCACCTTAGGGGGGTTGAACACCGGGGAGCTGTTTTTT. Its protein product is CASTLGGLNTGELFF.

V is TRBV2 and J is TRBJ2-7; D unclear. Germline loops: CDR1 SNHLY, CDR2 FYNNEI. The V and J ends lost 3 bases and 0 bases respectively, with 12 bases between them. This CDR3 contains 15 residues. In DNA, the CDR3 is TGTGCCAGCAGTGAGATGGACGGCAGCTCCTACGAGCAGTACTTC. It is translated as CASSEMDGSSYEQYF.

This chain uses TRBV3-1 with TRBJ2-2, with unresolved D. This CDR3 contains 11 residues. The V gene lost 2 bases and the J gene lost 6 bases, with 1 base spanning the gap. The germline V gene has CDR1 LGHDT and CDR2 YNNKEL (reference sequence). CDR3 amino acids: CASSQPGELFF. The CDR3 DNA follows: TGTGCCAGCAGCCAACCCGGGGAGCTGTTTTTT.

CDR3 nucleotides: TGTGCCAGCAGCTCCGACAGGGCGTATCAGCCCCAGCATTTT. Its protein product is CASSSDRAYQPQHF. The V call is TRBV7-9, the J call TRBJ1-5, with 7 bases that match TRBD1. The germline CDR1 and CDR2 sequences are SEHNR and FQNEAQ (reference sequence). This CDR3 is built from 14 residues. J was trimmed by 5 bases and V by 4 bases; bases with no gene match: 5.

The CDR3 spells CASGPSGTTLEQFF. The CDR3 bases are TGTGCCAGTGGTCCCTCCGGGACCACATTGGAGCAGTTCTTC. J is TRBJ2-1 and V is TRBV19, with D perhaps being TRBD1 or TRBD2 (5 bases each). Between the trimmed V and J ends, which lost 8 bases and 10 bases, there was a span of 21 bases. Germline-derived CDR1 and CDR2 are LNHDA and SQIVND (reference sequence). This CDR3 contains 14 residues.

The V and J genes are TRBV15 and TRBJ2-1, with TRBD1 as a possible D gene (5 bases). The CDR3 totals 15 residues. Germline CDR1 is LNHNV and CDR2 is YYDKDF (reference sequence). Between the trimmed V and J ends, which lost 5 bases and 0 bases, there was a span of 11 bases. CDR3 sequence: CATSPLQGSYNEQFF. In DNA form, the CDR3 reads TGTGCCACCAGCCCCCTGCAGGGCTCCTACAATGAGCAGTTCTTC.

The chain is built from TRBV5-4 and TRBJ2-7; 11 nucleotides match TRBD1. The CDR3 loop spans 16 amino acids. Germline CDR1 SGHNT, CDR2 YYREEE (reference sequence). The ends lost 0 bases at V and 1 base at J; junction bases unmatched: 3. CDR3 bases: TGTGCCAGCAGCTTGGGGACAGGGGGCTTATCCTACGAGCAGTACTTC. Its translation is CASSLGTGGLSYEQYF.

CDR3 loop: CASSLSTSGTYNEQFF. DNA for the CDR3: TGTGCCAGCAGTTTAAGCACTAGCGGGACCTACAATGAGCAGTTCTTC. The V and J genes are TRBV27 and TRBJ2-1, with 10 bases identical to TRBD2. The CDR3 extends over 16 amino acids. The V gene end was trimmed by 2 bases and the J gene end by 2 bases; junction bases not matched to a gene: 3. CDR1 MNHEY and CDR2 SMNVEV come from the germline V gene (reference sequence).

This chain links TRBV6-1 with TRBJ2-7; 11 bases fit TRBD1. Trimming cost V 2 bases and J 6 bases; bases outside gene matches: 3. Germline CDR1 is MNHNS and CDR2 is SASEGT. The CDR3 spans 14 residues. This chain's CDR3 is CASSEPGQGVEQYF. CDR3 in DNA: TGTGCCAGCAGTGAACCGGGACAGGGGGTCGAGCAGTACTTC.

CDR3 protein: CAISEPPAREQYF. The CDR3 DNA reads TGTGCCATCAGTGAGCCCCCAGCGCGGGAGCAGTACTTC. The rearrangement links TRBV10-3 to TRBJ2-7; no reliable D call. In germline, CDR1 is ENHRY, CDR2 SYGVKD. Trimming pared 2 bases from V and 7 bases from J, leaving 12 bases between. This CDR3 has 13 residues.

The genes are TRBV6-5 and TRBJ2-2; TRBD2 matches 11 bases. J was trimmed by 5 bases and V by 5 bases; bases with no gene match: 4. The CDR3 runs 15 residues. Per the germline V gene, CDR1 is MNHEY and CDR2 is SVGAGI. The CDR3 here is CASSTRTSGTGELFF. In nucleotides, the CDR3 is TGTGCCAGCAGTACTCGGACTAGCGGGACCGGGGAGCTGTTTTTT.

The rearrangement uses TRBV30 and TRBJ1-2; D unresolved. The CDR3 runs 16 residues. V dropped 2 bases and J dropped 8 bases, with 24 bases sitting between them. Per the germline V gene, CDR1 is GTSNPN and CDR2 is SVGIG (reference sequence). The CDR3 loop is CAWSSASYDWTGGYTF. The CDR3 bases are TGTGCCTGGAGTAGTGCCTCTTACGATTGGACGGGGGGCTACACCTTC. Using reference TRBV30 and TRBJ1-2 for the parts outside the CDR3, the full variable domain is SQTIHQWPATLVQPVGSPLSLECTVEGTSNPNLYWYRQAAGRGLQLLFYSVGIGQISSEVPQNLSASRPQDRQFILSSKKLLLSDSGFYLCAWSSASYDWTGGYTFGSGTRLTVV.

As for this clonotype: At one end the junction does not follow the germline gene, possibly because of a read error. The rearrangement links TRBV12-3 or TRBV12-4 to TRBJ2-7; possibly TRBD1 for D (6 bases). This CDR3 region has 14 residues. CDR3 in DNA: TGTGCCAGCAGCCCCCACAGGGCGGGCCACGAGCAGCACTTC. Translating gives CASSPHRAGHEQHF.

The J gene is TRBJ2-2, the V gene TRBV20-1; D gene uncertain. V was pared by 3 bases and J by 1 base, with 6 bases between. The CDR3 runs to 13 residues. From germline, CDR1 is DFQATT and CDR2 SNEGSKA (reference sequence). For the CDR3, the DNA is TGCAGTGCTAGGTCTCTGAACACCGGGGAGCTGTTTTTT. Residues: CSARSLNTGELFF.